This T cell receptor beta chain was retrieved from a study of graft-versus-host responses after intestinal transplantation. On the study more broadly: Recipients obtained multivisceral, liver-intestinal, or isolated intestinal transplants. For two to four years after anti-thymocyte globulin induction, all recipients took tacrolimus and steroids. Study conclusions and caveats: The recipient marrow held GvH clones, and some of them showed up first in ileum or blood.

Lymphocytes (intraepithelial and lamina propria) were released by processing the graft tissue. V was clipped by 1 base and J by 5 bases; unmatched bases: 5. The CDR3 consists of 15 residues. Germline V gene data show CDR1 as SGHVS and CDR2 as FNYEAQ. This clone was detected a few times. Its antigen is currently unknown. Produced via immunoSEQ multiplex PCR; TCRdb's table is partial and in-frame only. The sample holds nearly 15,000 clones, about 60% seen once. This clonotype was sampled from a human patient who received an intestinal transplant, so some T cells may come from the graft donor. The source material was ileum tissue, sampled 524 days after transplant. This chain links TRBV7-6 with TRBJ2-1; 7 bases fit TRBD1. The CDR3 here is CASSLDRGAHNEQFF. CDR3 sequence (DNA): TGTGCCAGCAGCTTAGACAGGGGCGCCCACAATGAGCAGTTCTTC.